What follows are 31 T cell receptor beta chains derived from one specimen sequenced in a study of glioma-infiltrating T cells. Amplification of TCR alpha and beta CDR3 regions from RNA used iRepertoire nested multiplex PCR. TCRdb redid the calling of the multiplex PCR reads with MiXCR, one entry per CDR3 protein. The sample includes around 190,000 distinct CDR3 sequences, more than 35% of them seen just once. The sequenced sample consisted of glioma tissue, nonneoplastic brain tissue, or PBMCs (not recorded which). Every receptor here comes from a human donor with low-grade glioma or glioblastoma, undergoing nonglioma brain surgery, or in good health (not recorded which).

For this clonotype: A single base separates this from a much larger clone, so it may be a read error. The gene calls are TRBV12-3 or TRBV12-4 and TRBJ1-1, with D uncertain. This CDR3 spans 16 amino acids. For the CDR3, the DNA is TGTGCCAGCAGTTTAGACGTCTGGGTGTTGAACAATGAAGCTTTCTTT. Its protein product is CASSLDVWVLNNEAFF.

This clonotype was found many times. V gene TRBV20-1 combines with J gene TRBJ2-5; unclear D gene. V lost 5 bases, J lost 4 bases, and 14 bases lay in between. Germline V gene sequence: CDR1 DFQATT, CDR2 SNEGSKA (reference sequence). The CDR3 loop spans 13 amino acids. The CDR3 nucleotides read TGCAGTGCTCCCCTGGTAGGGCGAGAGACCCAGTACTTC. Protein product: CSAPLVGRETQYF.

This clonotype was counted many times. The chain has TRBV6-1 and TRBJ2-7, with TRBD2 as a possible D gene (6 bases). CDR3 length: 12 residues. CDR1 is MNHNS and CDR2 is SASEGT in the germline V gene. The ends were cut back, 5 bases at V and 5 bases at J, with 10 bases in the middle. This chain's CDR3 is CASSSGVDEQYF. CDR3 sequence (DNA): TGTGCCAGCAGTTCGGGAGTAGACGAGCAGTACTTC.

V gene TRBV2 combines with J gene TRBJ2-2; no firm D call. V lost 6 bases to trimming and J lost 6 bases, with 17 bases between them. This CDR3 contains 15 residues. Per germline, CDR1 SNHLY and CDR2 FYNNEI. The CDR3 DNA follows: TGTGCCAGCAGCGAACAGTGGGCCCCCCCCGGGGAGCTGTTTTTT. Translating it yields CASSEQWAPPGELFF.

This clonotype was seen a handful of times. The chain carries TRBV5-1 and TRBJ2-1; D unresolved. Germline CDR1 SGHRS, CDR2 YFSETQ. The CDR3 covers 14 residues. V shed 1 base and J shed 0 bases, with 5 bases lying between them. CDR3 sequence: CASSLPSSYNEQFF. In nucleotides, the CDR3 is TGCGCCAGCAGCTTGCCTAGCTCCTACAATGAGCAGTTCTTC.

This clonotype came up many times. The chain has TRBV20-1 and TRBJ2-7, with D unclear. From germline, CDR1 is DFQATT and CDR2 SNEGSKA (reference sequence). This CDR3 region has 13 residues. The CDR3 nucleotides are TGCAGCCTAAAGATCCGGACCAAATACGAGCAGTACTTC. Protein: CSLKIRTKYEQYF.

As concerns this clonotype: A much more abundant neighbour one base away suggests this may be a read error. The V and J genes are TRBV6-4 and TRBJ2-1; 11 bases fit TRBD2. CDR1 is MRHNA, CDR2 SNTAGT, per germline. The CDR3 is made up of 15 amino acids. CDR3: CASSYGLAGPNEQLF. As DNA, the CDR3 is TGTGCCAGCAGCTACGGACTAGCGGGCCCCAATGAGCAGCTCTTC.

The chain couples TRBV28 to TRBJ2-2, with 9 bases aligning to TRBD1. The length of the CDR3 is 15 residues. Germline values: CDR1 MDHEN, CDR2 SYDVKM. The V segment lost 11 bases and the J segment 3 bases; nucleotides outside the gene matches: 10. The DNA of the CDR3 is TGTGCCGGCACCCCCGGGACAGGGTACACCGGGGAGCTGTTTTTT. This sequence encodes CAGTPGTGYTGELFF.

On this clonotype: A much more abundant neighbour one base away suggests this may be a read error. The chain couples TRBV6-2 or TRBV6-3 to TRBJ2-1, with 8 bases lining up with TRBD2. Looked up from germline, CDR1 is MNHEY and CDR2 is SVGEGT. The CDR3 totals 14 residues. CDR3 in DNA: TGTGCCAGCTCCAGGAGCCGGGCAGCGGGAGAGCGGTTCTTC. Translation: CASSRSRAAGERFF.

The chain combines TRBV10-3 with TRBJ1-4; TRBD1 matches 10 bases. CDR3 length: 14 residues. CDR1 ENHRY and CDR2 SYGVKD come from the germline V gene. The V and J ends lost 6 bases and 8 bases, in that order; junction bases with no gene match: 6. The CDR3 region has the DNA TGTGCCATCAGGCGGGACAGGGGACAAGAAAAACTGTTTTTT. It yields the protein CAIRRDRGQEKLFF.

This chain joins TRBV7-9 and TRBJ2-7, with 7 positions matching TRBD1. With 3 bases clipped from V and 3 bases from J, the junction kept 14 bases outside the gene matches. The CDR3 contains 17 residues. Germline V gene sequence: CDR1 SEHNR, CDR2 FQNEAQ (reference sequence). DNA of the CDR3: TGTGCCAGCAGCTTGACAGGGATGGGAACAGGGTACTACGAGCAGTACTTC. Its protein product is CASSLTGMGTGYYEQYF.

This clonotype has at least ten counts. The rearrangement joins TRBV20-1 to TRBJ2-1, with TRBD2 matching over 8 bases. The germline V gene encodes CDR1 DFQATT and CDR2 SNEGSKA (reference sequence). V gave up 7 bases and J gave up 6 bases; unmatched junction bases: 8. CDR3 length: 13 amino acids. The CDR3 loop is CSVGAGGGNEQFF. The CDR3 coding sequence is TGCAGTGTAGGGGCGGGGGGAGGCAATGAGCAGTTCTTC.

This clonotype has only one observation. This sequence may be a read error, since a much larger clone differs from it by one base. The rearrangement links TRBV6-2 or TRBV6-3 to TRBJ2-7; maybe TRBD2 (6 bases). Germline CDR1 MNHEY, CDR2 SVGEGT. The CDR3 has 16 amino acids. The V and J ends lost 6 bases and 0 bases respectively, with 18 bases between them. CDR3 in amino acids: CASSRKGLSDSYEQYF. The CDR3 DNA reads as TGTGCCAGCAGCCGCAAAGGACTATCGGACTCCTACGAGCAGTACTTC.

A few counts support this clonotype. The J gene is TRBJ1-2, the V gene TRBV19; D is perhaps TRBD1 (5 bases). The CDR3 runs 11 residues. Germline V gene lookup returns CDR1 LNHDA and CDR2 SQIVND (reference sequence). V was shortened by 9 bases and J by 6 bases, with 11 bases between the two germline ends. The CDR3 sequence is CARATRDGYTF. The CDR3 coding sequence is TGTGCCAGAGCTACCAGGGATGGCTACACCTTC.

Comments on this clonotype: One end of the junction is discordant with germline, which a read error may explain. This chain connects TRBV2 to TRBJ2-7, with 7 bases matching TRBD2. The germline V gene encodes CDR1 SNHLY and CDR2 FYNNEI. The CDR3 runs to 15 residues. The CDR3 loop is CASTESGTPSYEQYF. As DNA, the CDR3 is TGTGCCAGCACTGAAAGCGGGACTCCTTCCTACGAGCAGTACTTC.

This clonotype has ten or more counts. The rearrangement uses TRBV19 and TRBJ1-1; no clear D. Per the germline V gene, CDR1 is LNHDA and CDR2 is SQIVND (reference sequence). V was pared by 6 bases and J by 5 bases, with 13 bases between. This CDR3 has 13 amino acids. The CDR3 bases are TGTGCCAGTAGCCCGGCACCGAGGACTGAAGCTTTCTTT. Translating it yields CASSPAPRTEAFF. The full variable domain, with the rest looked up from reference TRBV19 and TRBJ1-1, is DGGITQSPKYLFRKEGQNVTLSCEQNLNHDAMYWYRQDPGQGLRLIYYSQIVNDFQKGDIAEGYSVSREKKESFPLTVTSAQKNPTAFYLCASSPAPRTEAFFGQGTRLTVV.

Points on this clonotype: This may come from a read error, since a much larger clone is one base off. The chain couples TRBV19 to TRBJ2-7, with a possible D match to TRBD1 (6 bases). Germline V lookup: CDR1 LNHDA, CDR2 SQIVND (reference sequence). The CDR3 is 14 residues long. V lost 5 bases, J lost 0 bases, and 11 bases lay in between. CDR3 region: CASSVRDISYEQYF. The CDR3 DNA is TGTGCCAGTAGTGTACGGGACATCTCCTACGAGCAGTACTTC.

The rearrangement joins TRBV7-9 to TRBJ2-5, with D uncertain. Germline CDR1 is SEHNR and CDR2 is FQNEAQ (reference sequence). The CDR3 is 14 amino acids. Trimming removed 9 bases at V and 2 bases at J, with 16 bases between. The CDR3 DNA reads as TGTGCCAGGAGCACCCGTGGGCCACAAGAGACCCAGTACTTC. It yields the protein CARSTRGPQETQYF.

In this sample, this clonotype turned up many times. The J gene is TRBJ2-7, the V gene TRBV28, with TRBD1 identical over 7 bases. The CDR3 spans 16 residues. With 5 bases clipped from V and 2 bases from J, the junction kept 12 bases outside the gene matches. Looked up from germline, CDR1 is MDHEN and CDR2 is SYDVKM. Here the CDR3 reads CASSPHRGQTTYEQYF. The CDR3 coding sequence is TGTGCCAGCAGTCCCCACAGGGGCCAAACGACCTACGAGCAGTACTTC.

About this clonotype itself: It may be a read error: a sequence one base away is much more abundant. This CDR3 is CARSWGLAVTQYF. In DNA form, the CDR3 reads TGTGCCAGGAGCTGGGGACTAGCGGTTACGCAGTATTTT. This rearrangement joins TRBV28 to TRBJ2-3; 11 positions match TRBD2. Per germline, CDR1 MDHEN and CDR2 SYDVKM. This CDR3 is built from 13 residues. The trim removed 9 bases at V and 8 bases at J, leaving 7 bases unmatched.

Note on this clonotype: One base away lies a much larger clone, so this may be a sequencing read error. The rearrangement joins TRBV6-2 or TRBV6-3 to TRBJ2-7; 10 nucleotides align to TRBD2. Germline V gives CDR1 MNHEY, CDR2 SVGEGT. The CDR3 length is 15 residues. Trimming cost V 8 bases and J 5 bases; bases outside gene matches: 12. The CDR3 is CASGRSGRPINEQYF. The DNA of the CDR3 is TGTGCCAGCGGTCGTAGCGGGAGGCCTATTAACGAGCAGTACTTC.

Comment on this clonotype: This clone may be a read error of a much larger clone one base away. This chain connects TRBV3-1 to TRBJ2-7; D not certain. The CDR3 sequence is 13 residues long. The V gene's germline CDR1 is LGHDT and CDR2 YNNKEL (reference sequence). As DNA, the CDR3 is TGTGTCAGCAGCCTAGACCCTCGAGGCGAGCAGTACTTC. It yields the protein CVSSLDPRGEQYF.

The gene calls are TRBV13 and TRBJ2-1; no firm D call. V lost 4 bases to trimming and J lost 8 bases, with 6 bases between them. From germline, CDR1 is PRHDT and CDR2 FYEKMQ (reference sequence). The CDR3 consists of 11 residues. The chain's CDR3 is CASSSYDEQFF. Written as DNA, the CDR3 is TGTGCCAGCAGCTCTTACGATGAGCAGTTCTTC. Complete variable domain (other parts from reference TRBV13 and TRBJ2-1): AAGVIQSPRHLIKEKRETATLKCYPIPRHDTVYWYQQGPGQDPQFLISFYEKMQSDKGSIPDRFSAQQFSDYHSELNMSSLELGDSALYFCASSSYDEQFFGPGTRLTVL.

The table lists this clonotype with a count of one. A read error may account for a junction end that differs from germline. This chain uses TRBV3-1 with TRBJ1-1; D gene uncertain. In germline, CDR1 is LGHDT, CDR2 YNNKEL (reference sequence). This CDR3 contains 13 residues. CDR3 nucleotide sequence: TGTGCCAGCCGCCATACCACCGGGATGGAAGCTTTCTTT. It yields the protein CASRHTTGMEAFF.

Notes on this clonotype: At one boundary the junction diverges from the germline segment, which might be a read error. The chain joins TRBV2 to TRBJ2-3; D is possibly TRBD2 (5 bases). Germline CDR1 and CDR2: SNHLY and FYNNEI. This CDR3 is 14 amino acids long. Written as DNA, the CDR3 is TGTGCCAGCAACCTGGGAGTTAGCACAGATAAGCAGTATTTT. It encodes CASNLGVSTDKQYF.

This clonotype has ten or more counts. The rearrangement uses TRBV28 and TRBJ1-5; D is unresolved. Germline CDR1 and CDR2: MDHEN and SYDVKM. The CDR3 is 13 amino acids. Trimming shortened V by 7 bases and J by 0 bases, and 7 bases separated the two germline ends. CDR3 coding DNA: TGTGCCAGCACTCGGGATAGCAATCAGCCCCAGCATTTT. Translating gives CASTRDSNQPQHF.

The V and J genes are TRBV11-2 and TRBJ2-7; 9 bases fit TRBD2. The CDR3 consists of 14 residues. V lost 6 bases and J lost 0; bases outside the gene matches: 3. CDR1 SGHAT and CDR2 FQNNGV come from the germline V gene. CDR3 bases: TGTGCCAGCAGAGAAGCGGGGGGCTCCTACGAGCAGTACTTC. Protein product: CASREAGGSYEQYF.

J is TRBJ2-1 and V is TRBV10-3; unclear D gene. The CDR3 length is 14 residues. The ends were cut back, 0 bases at V and 9 bases at J, with 12 bases in the middle. Germline CDR1 is ENHRY and CDR2 is SYGVKD. The CDR3 spells CAISESRGSGEQFF. The DNA for the CDR3 is TGTGCCATCAGTGAGTCGAGAGGTTCGGGTGAGCAGTTCTTC.

This clonotype has ten or more counts. J is TRBJ2-7 and V is TRBV6-1; TRBD2 might be the D (6 bases). This CDR3 is built from 15 residues. V lost 5 bases and J 2 bases, leaving 16 bases between the germline ends. Germline lookup yields CDR1 MNHNS and CDR2 SASEGT. CDR3 in amino acids: CASSRFSGFTYEQYF. The CDR3, as DNA: TGTGCCAGCAGTCGATTTAGCGGCTTCACCTACGAGCAGTACTTC.

This clonotype was counted a few times. The genes are TRBV29-1 and TRBJ1-1; D is unresolved. The CDR3 contains 12 residues. The V and J ends lost 2 bases and 0 bases respectively, with 4 bases between them. Germline CDR1 and CDR2: SQVTM and ANQGSEA. CDR3 in DNA: TGCAGCGTTGAATTGGTGAACACTGAAGCTTTCTTT. This codes for CSVELVNTEAFF.

The chain employs TRBV9 and TRBJ1-1; D gene uncertain. CDR3 length: 13 amino acids. V was clipped by 4 bases and J by 3 bases, with 10 bases between them. CDR1 and CDR2 from the germline V gene are SGDLS and YYNGEE. CDR3 residues: CASSPGPDTEAFF. In DNA, the CDR3 is TGTGCCAGCAGCCCCGGGCCGGACACTGAAGCTTTCTTT. The full variable domain, completed using reference TRBV9 and TRBJ1-1, is DSGVTQTPKHLITATGQRVTLRCSPRSGDLSVYWYQQSLDQGLQFLIQYYNGEERAKGNILERFSAQQFPDLHSELNLSSLELGDSALYFCASSPGPDTEAFFGQGTRLTVV.